These 24 T cell receptor beta chains originate from one sample sequenced in a study of T cells after yellow fever vaccination. A single record per CDR3 protein comes from TCRdb applying MiXCR to the 5' RACE reads. The sample carries over 130,000 distinct CDR3 sequences, over 7% recorded once. The source material was CD4+ T cells sorted from PBMCs, sampled 5 days after the yellow fever booster vaccination. Receptors originate from a man aged 25 to 40 who received the YFV17D yellow fever vaccine.

This chain joins TRBV12-2 and TRBJ2-2. TRBV12-2 represents a pseudogene. This CDR3 comprises 18 residues. The CDR3 sequence is CASRLARMCKTNTGELFF. CDR3 DNA sequence: TGTGCAAGTCGCTTAGCGAGAATGTGTAAGACGAACACCGGGGAGCTGTTTTTT.

The chain recombines TRBV5-4 with TRBJ2-1; the match to TRBD1 covers 9 bases. V lost 4 bases, J lost 7 bases, and 9 bases stayed unmatched. The CDR3 loop spans 15 amino acids. The germline V gene has CDR1 SGHNT and CDR2 YYREEE (reference sequence). The CDR3 DNA follows: TGTGCCAGCAGCGCCGGGACAGGGTTTGTTAATGAGCAGTTCTTC. Its protein product is CASSAGTGFVNEQFF.

This clonotype was observed at least ten times. The chain recombines TRBV5-1 with TRBJ2-3; no clear D. V shed 0 bases and J shed 0 bases, with 8 bases lying between them. In germline, CDR1 is SGHRS, CDR2 YFSETQ. CDR3 length: 15 amino acids. CDR3: CASSLVSSSTDTQYF. Written as DNA, the CDR3 is TGCGCCAGCAGCTTGGTCAGTTCTAGCACAGATACGCAGTATTTT.

This clonotype was found many times. The J gene is TRBJ2-5, the V gene TRBV6-2 or TRBV6-3; D is unclear. The CDR3 contains 15 residues. The V gene's germline CDR1 is MNHEY and CDR2 SVGEGT. V lost 5 bases and J 4 bases, leaving 17 bases between the germline ends. Here the CDR3 DNA reads TGTGCCAGCAGTCCGCAGACCGACGGCCGAGAGACCCAGTACTTC. Residues: CASSPQTDGRETQYF.

This clonotype was counted at least ten times. V and J are TRBV3-1 and TRBJ2-1; 8 nucleotides match TRBD2. From germline, CDR1 is LGHDT and CDR2 YNNKEL (reference sequence). The CDR3 consists of 17 residues. After removal of 4 bases from V and 6 bases from J, the junction contained 14 bases not matched to a gene. The CDR3: CASSPPWGAGASNEQFF. The CDR3 DNA reads as TGTGCCAGCAGCCCACCATGGGGAGCGGGAGCTAGCAATGAGCAGTTCTTC.

The sample holds many counts of this clonotype. The CDR3 sequence: CASSESGTGSYNEQFF. The CDR3 nucleotides read TGTGCCAGCAGCGAATCCGGGACAGGGTCCTACAATGAGCAGTTCTTC. This chain joins TRBV7-8 and TRBJ2-1; TRBD1 agrees at 9 bases. There are 16 residues in the CDR3. The V and J ends lost 5 bases and 1 base, in that order; junction bases with no gene match: 6. Germline CDR1 and CDR2: SGHVS and FQNEAQ.

This CDR3 is CASSEQGVGRNEQFF. The CDR3 coding sequence is TGTGCCAGCAGCGAACAGGGGGTGGGACGCAATGAGCAGTTCTTC. The chain carries TRBV28 and TRBJ2-1; 8 bases are a match to TRBD1. The CDR3 spans 15 residues. The germline CDR1 and CDR2 sequences are MDHEN and SYDVKM. Germline trimming cut 6 bases from V and 6 bases from J; bases unmatched to any gene: 10.

This clonotype was found a few times. The chain couples TRBV6-1 to TRBJ2-5; D call uncertain. CDR1 MNHNS and CDR2 SASEGT come from the germline V gene. V shed 3 bases and J shed 1 base, with 12 bases lying between them. This CDR3 is built from 15 residues. CDR3 protein: CASSDRLGFQETQYF. The CDR3 nucleotides are TGTGCCAGCAGTGACCGTTTGGGTTTCCAAGAGACCCAGTACTTC.

The chain joins TRBV20-1 to TRBJ2-1; D is perhaps TRBD2 (5 bases). Germline V lookup: CDR1 DFQATT, CDR2 SNEGSKA (reference sequence). V lost 5 bases to trimming and J lost 6 bases, with 17 bases between them. This CDR3 is 14 amino acids long. CDR3 in DNA: TGCAGTGCTCCATTGGGCGGGCACGTCAATGAGCAGTTCTTC. Translated, it gives CSAPLGGHVNEQFF.

This clonotype was counted many times. This chain connects TRBV5-1 to TRBJ2-2, with D perhaps matching TRBD2 (6 bases). Trimming left V 4 bases short and J 3 bases short, with 16 bases between. Germline V CDR1 and CDR2: SGHRS, YFSETQ. The CDR3 covers 16 residues. The CDR3 loop is CASSLDGAGHTGELFF. As DNA, the CDR3 is TGCGCCAGCAGCCTTGACGGGGCGGGACACACCGGGGAGCTGTTTTTT.

This clonotype was seen ten or more times. The chain has TRBV5-5 and TRBJ2-3, with D hard to call. Deletions cut 2 bases from V and 3 bases from J, with 10 bases between. Germline lookup yields CDR1 SGHKS and CDR2 YYEKEE (reference sequence). This CDR3 region has 14 residues. The CDR3 nucleotides read TGTGCCAGCAGCTTTGTCGACGGGACAGATACGCAGTATTTT. It specifies CASSFVDGTDTQYF.

A few counts support this clonotype. The chain is built from TRBV7-2 and TRBJ2-2; no reliable D call. Germline V gene lookup returns CDR1 SGHTA and CDR2 FQGNSA. V dropped 6 bases and J dropped 4 bases, with 9 bases sitting between them. This CDR3 contains 13 residues. For the CDR3, the DNA is TGTGCCAGCAGGCGTGACATCACCGGGGAGCTGTTTTTT. Protein: CASRRDITGELFF.

There are many counts of this clonotype. The V and J genes are TRBV12-3 or TRBV12-4 and TRBJ2-7; possibly TRBD2 for D (6 bases). V was trimmed by 3 bases and J by 3 bases, leaving 18 bases between them. This CDR3 has 16 residues. The CDR3 loop reads CASSLGIGPGSYEQYF. In nucleotides, the CDR3 is TGTGCCAGCAGTTTGGGGATCGGGCCCGGGAGCTACGAGCAGTACTTC.

The V gene is TRBV18, the J gene TRBJ1-5; D is uncertain. Trimming shortened V by 6 bases and J by 0 bases, and 21 bases separated the two germline ends. Germline V gene data show CDR1 as KGHSH and CDR2 as LQKENI. CDR3 length equals 18 residues. The CDR3 sequence is CASSQVGRLGLSNQPQHF. The CDR3 bases are TGTGCCAGCTCTCAAGTGGGTAGGCTGGGCCTTAGCAATCAGCCCCAGCATTTT.

The V call is TRBV6-5, the J call TRBJ1-6; a weak D match, TRBD1 (5 bases). Per the germline V gene, CDR1 is MNHEY and CDR2 is SVGAGI. V was pared by 3 bases and J by 7 bases, with 10 bases between. This CDR3 is 14 amino acids long. The CDR3 nucleotides are TGTGCCAGCAGTTATGGGGCAAGCAATTCACCCCTCCACTTT. This encodes CASSYGASNSPLHF.

Many counts were recorded for this clonotype. The CDR3 DNA follows: TGTGCCAGCAGCAGGGGACCGCCGGGAAACAATGAGCAGTTCTTC. As protein: CASSRGPPGNNEQFF. The chain is built from TRBV11-2 and TRBJ2-1; perhaps D is TRBD1 or TRBD2 (5 bases each). The CDR3 spans 15 residues. Germline CDR1 is SGHAT and CDR2 is FQNNGV. Trimming pared 5 bases from V and 5 bases from J, leaving 16 bases between.

This clonotype showed up many times. The rearrangement links TRBV4-3 to TRBJ1-4; no definite D call. Trimming cost V 4 bases and J 3 bases, with 15 bases left between them. From germline, CDR1 is LGHNA and CDR2 YSLEER. The CDR3 covers 16 residues. CDR3 loop: CASSPRWEAPNEKLFF. CDR3 coding DNA: TGCGCCAGCAGCCCACGGTGGGAGGCCCCTAATGAAAAACTGTTTTTT.

This rearrangement joins TRBV7-9 to TRBJ2-1; the D gene is possibly TRBD2 (6 bases). Germline lookup yields CDR1 SEHNR and CDR2 FQNEAQ (reference sequence). The V end was cut by 1 base, the J end by 8 bases, with 9 bases between. There are 13 residues in the CDR3. The CDR3: CASSLETGDEQFF. DNA of the CDR3: TGTGCCAGCAGCTTAGAAACGGGAGATGAGCAGTTCTTC. Full variable domain (rest looked up from reference TRBV7-9 and TRBJ2-1): DTGVSQNPRHKITKRGQNVTFRCDPISEHNRLYWYRQTLGQGPEFLTYFQNEAQLEKSRLLSDRFSAERPKGSFSTLEIQRTEQGDSAMYLCASSLETGDEQFFGPGTRLTVL.

This clonotype was seen at least ten times. The chain uses TRBV6-5 and TRBJ2-1; 7 bases line up with TRBD2. J gave up 6 bases and V 2 bases, and 4 bases lay outside the gene matches. The germline V gene encodes CDR1 MNHEY and CDR2 SVGAGI. The CDR3 is 14 amino acids. In DNA, the CDR3 is TGTGCCAGCAGTTACGGGAGGGCCGTCAATGAGCAGTTCTTC. Translated: CASSYGRAVNEQFF.

Many counts were recorded for this clonotype. The genes are TRBV12-3 or TRBV12-4 and TRBJ2-3; 10 bases align to TRBD1. The junction had 5 bases not matched to a gene; V was cut back by 3 bases and J by 8 bases. The CDR3 totals 14 residues. The CDR3 DNA follows: TGTGCCAGCAGTTTCCGGACAGGGGGGAGTACGCAGTATTTT. This encodes CASSFRTGGSTQYF.

This clonotype appeared a few times. The CDR3 here is CASRRGTGGWEQYF. Here the CDR3 DNA reads TGTGCCAGCAGGCGGGGGACAGGCGGTTGGGAGCAGTACTTC. The rearrangement links TRBV6-1 to TRBJ2-7; tentatively, D is TRBD1 (8 bases). The CDR3 contains 14 residues. Trimming removed 6 bases from V and 7 bases from J, with 19 bases in between. Germline-derived CDR1 and CDR2 are MNHNS and SASEGT.

This clonotype occurred many times. The V gene is TRBV18, the J gene TRBJ2-5; TRBD2 might be the D (6 bases). The CDR3 sequence is 14 residues long. Germline CDR1 and CDR2: KGHSH and LQKENI. The germline V and J ends were trimmed by 0 bases and 5 bases, with 10 bases remaining between them. In DNA form, the CDR3 reads TGTGCCAGCTCACCACCTGGAGGGATCGAGACCCAGTACTTC. Protein: CASSPPGGIETQYF.

There are many counts of this clonotype. The chain is built from TRBV12-3 or TRBV12-4 and TRBJ2-5, with TRBD2 identical over 7 bases. The CDR3 is 16 amino acids. V was pared by 7 bases and J by 1 base, with 12 bases of the junction left unmatched. CDR3 sequence: CASTPLWGGGQETQYF. The CDR3 bases are TGTGCCAGCACTCCACTCTGGGGGGGTGGCCAAGAGACCCAGTACTTC.

This clonotype has at least ten counts. The V and J genes are TRBV5-1 and TRBJ2-7, with D hard to call. V lost 4 bases and J lost 0, with 14 bases in between. Germline assignment: CDR1 SGHRS and CDR2 YFSETQ. The CDR3 length is 15 residues. This chain's CDR3 is CASSSSPGFSYEQYF. DNA of the CDR3: TGCGCCAGCAGCAGCTCACCGGGTTTCTCCTACGAGCAGTACTTC. Full variable domain (missing parts from reference TRBV5-1 and TRBJ2-7): KAGVTQTPRYLIKTRGQQVTLSCSPISGHRSVSWYQQTPGQGLQFLFEYFSETQRNKGNFPGRFSGRQFSNSRSEMNVSTLELGDSALYLCASSSSPGFSYEQYFGPGTRLTVT.